This T cell receptor (beta chain) was retrieved from a study of blood T cell repertoires in COVID-19 (dated by TCRdb to about 2020). General notes on the study: The collaborator samples originated in the United States, Italy and Spain and spanned the acute and convalescent phases of COVID-19. Where available, HLA class I and class II types were taken from metadata supplied by the sample provider and were not determined by assay-based typing. Nearly every sample came with metadata listing a de-identified subject ID, COVID-19 status, age in years and sex. The prospective study material was composed of cDNA or gDNA derived from T cells, B-cell-depleted T cells, or PBMCs. Samples came from the ongoing ImmuneRACE study (first 160 participants) plus 1,254 subjects from 6 global collaborators. The dataset comprised deeply sampled blood TCRbeta repertoires from subjects exposed to, actively infected with, or recovered from COVID-19. A freely available public database, intended as a resource for researchers studying the immune response to SARS-CoV-2, is where the repertoires were released.

On this clone itself: Its antigen has not been determined. No quality values exist for individual bases; no much larger clone is one base distant.

TCRbeta CDR3 regions were amplified from genomic DNA using the immunoSEQ Assay, a bias-controlled multiplex PCR. Per the source publication's procedure: Nucleated cell counts per sample were estimated from amplification of reference gene primers within the assay. To quantify the absolute abundance of each unique TCRbeta CDR3 rearrangement, sequence reads were collapsed and filtered. Productive Simpson clonality was computed per sample as the square root of Simpson's diversity index over productive rearrangements. Held by TCRdb, this immuneACCESS table contains in-frame sequences only and omits some clones. Under half of the omission traces to an unresolved V gene where checked; the cause of the rest is unknown. V and J calls and clone size are as listed in that table; D and trimming were resolved from the DNA. In this sample the table shows some 85,000 clones, roughly 82% of which occur a single time. About 20% of the sample is held by the ten biggest clonotypes.

The collaborating institutions used their own protocols to collect whole blood in K2EDTA tubes. For TCRbeta analysis, collaborator samples were shipped as frozen whole blood, as isolated PBMCs, or as DNA extracted from either sample type. On the study overall, not on this receptor specifically: The amount of clinical and demographic metadata varied by source and participant and was provided uncurated.

Inclusive of the bounding cysteine and phenylalanine, the CDR3 is 13 residues long. Just the 39-base CDR3 DNA is kept, in frame starting at base 1. Relative to germline, V is missing 7 bases and J is missing 5 bases, with 4 bases of the junction outside any gene match. CDR1 and CDR2 are drawn from the germline V gene: ENHRY, SYGVKD. This sequence originates from a woman older than 75 with active or convalescent COVID-19. The sequencing sample was made of peripheral blood. The chain links TRBV10-3 with TRBJ2-1; a stretch of 8 junction bases matches TRBD1. The nucleotide sequence is TGTGCCATCACCGAGGACAGGGACAATGAGCAGTTCTTC. It codes for CAITEDRDNEQFF.